This T cell receptor beta chain was sequenced for a study of cytomegalovirus exposure and HLA in healthy donors. Study-wide points: Researchers reported in a later analysis that common viral pathogens appeared linked to several top clusters. Beyond CMV serostatus, there was no information to go on about immune exposure. Usually a TCR sequence was rare, but some public TCRs were found in many donors. Reports indicated that the classifier achieved high specificity and sensitivity in diagnosing cytomegalovirus status.

About this clone itself: Its target is not known.

V lost 0 bases, J lost 5 bases, and 7 bases stayed unmatched. The CDR3 is made up of 15 amino acids. Germline V gene lookup returns CDR1 SGHRS and CDR2 YFSETQ. The PCR was carried out with 60 Vbeta primers and 13 Jbeta primers. The assay was immunoSEQ multiplex PCR, and TCRdb's table has in-frame clones only and misses some. Of around 170,000 clones in the sample, approximately 71% were seen once. Material: PBMCs. The chain recombines TRBV5-1 with TRBJ2-7; 8 bases align to TRBD2. The TCR sequence derives from a girl aged 10 to 17 in good health and CMV-seronegative. Here the CDR3 reads CASSLGGGGSNEQYF. CDR3 DNA: TGCGCCAGCAGCTTGGGGGGCGGGGGGAGCAACGAGCAGTACTTC.